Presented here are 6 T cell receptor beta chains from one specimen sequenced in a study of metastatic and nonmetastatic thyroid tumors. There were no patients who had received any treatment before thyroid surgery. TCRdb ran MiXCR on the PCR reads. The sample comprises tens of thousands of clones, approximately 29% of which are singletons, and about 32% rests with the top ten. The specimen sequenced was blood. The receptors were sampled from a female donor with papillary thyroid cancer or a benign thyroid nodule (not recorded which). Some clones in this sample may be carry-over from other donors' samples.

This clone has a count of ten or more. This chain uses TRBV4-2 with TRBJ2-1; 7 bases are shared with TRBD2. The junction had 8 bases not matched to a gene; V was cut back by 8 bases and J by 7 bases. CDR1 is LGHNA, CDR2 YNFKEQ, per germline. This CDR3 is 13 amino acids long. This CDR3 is CASQERDGNEQFF. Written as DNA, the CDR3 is TGTGCCAGCCAAGAGCGGGATGGGAATGAGCAGTTCTTC.

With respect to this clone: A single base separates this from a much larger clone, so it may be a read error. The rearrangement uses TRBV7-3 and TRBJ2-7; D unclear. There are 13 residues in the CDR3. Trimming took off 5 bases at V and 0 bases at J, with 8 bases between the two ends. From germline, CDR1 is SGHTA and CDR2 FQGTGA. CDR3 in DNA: TGTGCCAGCAGCACCAGCGCCTCCTACGAGCAGTACTTC. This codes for CASSTSASYEQYF.

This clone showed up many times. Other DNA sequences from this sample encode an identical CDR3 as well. Written as DNA, the CDR3 is TGTGCCAGCAGTCCCGGGACAGCCTACTACGAGCAGTACTTC. Translation gives CASSPGTAYYEQYF. The chain joins TRBV27 to TRBJ2-7, with TRBD1 matching over 7 bases. From germline, CDR1 is MNHEY and CDR2 SMNVEV (reference sequence). The CDR3 covers 14 residues. V shed 5 bases and J 3 bases; nucleotides not matched to a gene: 7.

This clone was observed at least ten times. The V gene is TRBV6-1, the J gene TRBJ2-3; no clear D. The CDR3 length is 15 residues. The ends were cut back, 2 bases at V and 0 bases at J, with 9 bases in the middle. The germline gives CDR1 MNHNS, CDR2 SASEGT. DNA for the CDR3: TGTGCCAGCAGTGAACTCACTACCAGCACAGATACGCAGTATTTT. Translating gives CASSELTTSTDTQYF.

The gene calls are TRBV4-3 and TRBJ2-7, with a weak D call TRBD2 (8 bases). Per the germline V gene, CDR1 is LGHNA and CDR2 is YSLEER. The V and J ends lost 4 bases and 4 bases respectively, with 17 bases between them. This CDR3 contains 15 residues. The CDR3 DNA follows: TGCGCCAGCAGCCCTTGGACAGGCGGGGGGTACGAGCAGTACTTC. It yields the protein CASSPWTGGGYEQYF.

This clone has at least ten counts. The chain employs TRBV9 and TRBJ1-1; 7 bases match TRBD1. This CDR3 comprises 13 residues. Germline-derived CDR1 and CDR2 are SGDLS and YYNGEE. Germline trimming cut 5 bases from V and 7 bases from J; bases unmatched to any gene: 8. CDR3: CASSATGTVEAFF. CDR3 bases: TGTGCCAGCAGTGCAACCGGGACAGTTGAAGCTTTCTTT.